The sample holds a few counts of the clone carrying this T cell receptor (beta chain). Its antigen is not identified. This record comes from a study of T-cell memory formation after mild COVID-19. Study results and caveats: Some SARS-CoV-2-responding clones were already detected in memory before infection.

Looked up from germline, CDR1 is SGDLS and CDR2 is YYNGEE. The J segment lost 0 bases and the V segment lost 2 bases, leaving 16 bases of the junction unmatched. CDR3 length: 20 residues. Each CDR3 protein is one row after TCRdb ran MiXCR on the 5' RACE reads. Counted here are about 82,000 distinct CDR3 sequences, about 13% occurring once; the ten biggest clones make up roughly a quarter. This chain connects TRBV9 to TRBJ2-1, with 8 bases aligning to TRBD2. Sequencing was done on a sample of PBMCs or a T cell subset sorted from them (not recorded which). This sequence was found in an adult woman who had mild COVID-19 (a few samples of this study predate the infection). Cell type and time point are not known. The CDR3: CASSVQAGATVSGSYNEQFF. Here the CDR3 DNA reads TGTGCCAGCAGCGTTCAAGCGGGAGCGACTGTTTCGGGCTCCTACAATGAGCAGTTCTTC.